This T cell receptor beta chain was sequenced for a study of CD8+ T cells in alopecia areata. Sequencing used cDNA as its template, made by extracting RNA and reverse transcribing it. Clones were read by immunoSEQ multiplex PCR, and TCRdb kept only the in-frame ones, dropping some. The sample contains about 120,000 clones, approximately 53% of which appear only once. CDR3 size: 15 residues. CDR1 SGHRS and CDR2 YFSETQ come from the germline V gene. V was clipped by 3 bases and J by 0 bases; unmatched bases: 3. Noted treatment: oral pan-JAK inhibitor, 5-10 mg twice daily. J is TRBJ2-7 and V is TRBV5-1; TRBD2 agrees at 10 bases. Sequences were derived from CD4+ T cells sorted from blood, sampled at week 4, from a patient treated with tofacitinib. This receptor was identified in a human donor with alopecia areata. For the CDR3, the DNA is TGCGCCAGCAGCTATGGACTAGCGGACTCCTACGAGCAGTACTTC. Its translation is CASSYGLADSYEQYF.